The entry that follows covers one T cell receptor (beta chain) sequence. What it binds is not known. This entry is derived from a study of radiotherapy plus CTLA-4 blockade in lung cancer. Overall study: Objective responses were recorded in over 15% of patients, with disease control recorded in approximately 34%. Study results and limitations: Expansion of tumor-derived TCR clones was observed in blood after radiotherapy plus ipilimumab.

The CDR3 sequence is 14 residues long. CDR1 and CDR2 (germline): SGHRS, YFSETQ. The V segment lost 3 bases and the J segment 4 bases; nucleotides outside the gene matches: 4. Clones were read by immunoSEQ multiplex PCR, and TCRdb kept only the in-frame ones, dropping some. The sample records approximately 45,000 clones, around 63% being singletons. The sample here was peripheral blood, taken from a patient treated with radiotherapy plus ipilimumab. The genes are TRBV5-1 and TRBJ2-3, with TRBD2 identical over 8 bases. This TCR derives from a human donor with non-small cell lung cancer who had a partial response to radiotherapy plus ipilimumab. CDR3 nucleotide sequence: TGCGCCAGCAGCTCGAGCGGGGGTTCAGATACGCAGTATTTT. Its translation is CASSSSGGSDTQYF.